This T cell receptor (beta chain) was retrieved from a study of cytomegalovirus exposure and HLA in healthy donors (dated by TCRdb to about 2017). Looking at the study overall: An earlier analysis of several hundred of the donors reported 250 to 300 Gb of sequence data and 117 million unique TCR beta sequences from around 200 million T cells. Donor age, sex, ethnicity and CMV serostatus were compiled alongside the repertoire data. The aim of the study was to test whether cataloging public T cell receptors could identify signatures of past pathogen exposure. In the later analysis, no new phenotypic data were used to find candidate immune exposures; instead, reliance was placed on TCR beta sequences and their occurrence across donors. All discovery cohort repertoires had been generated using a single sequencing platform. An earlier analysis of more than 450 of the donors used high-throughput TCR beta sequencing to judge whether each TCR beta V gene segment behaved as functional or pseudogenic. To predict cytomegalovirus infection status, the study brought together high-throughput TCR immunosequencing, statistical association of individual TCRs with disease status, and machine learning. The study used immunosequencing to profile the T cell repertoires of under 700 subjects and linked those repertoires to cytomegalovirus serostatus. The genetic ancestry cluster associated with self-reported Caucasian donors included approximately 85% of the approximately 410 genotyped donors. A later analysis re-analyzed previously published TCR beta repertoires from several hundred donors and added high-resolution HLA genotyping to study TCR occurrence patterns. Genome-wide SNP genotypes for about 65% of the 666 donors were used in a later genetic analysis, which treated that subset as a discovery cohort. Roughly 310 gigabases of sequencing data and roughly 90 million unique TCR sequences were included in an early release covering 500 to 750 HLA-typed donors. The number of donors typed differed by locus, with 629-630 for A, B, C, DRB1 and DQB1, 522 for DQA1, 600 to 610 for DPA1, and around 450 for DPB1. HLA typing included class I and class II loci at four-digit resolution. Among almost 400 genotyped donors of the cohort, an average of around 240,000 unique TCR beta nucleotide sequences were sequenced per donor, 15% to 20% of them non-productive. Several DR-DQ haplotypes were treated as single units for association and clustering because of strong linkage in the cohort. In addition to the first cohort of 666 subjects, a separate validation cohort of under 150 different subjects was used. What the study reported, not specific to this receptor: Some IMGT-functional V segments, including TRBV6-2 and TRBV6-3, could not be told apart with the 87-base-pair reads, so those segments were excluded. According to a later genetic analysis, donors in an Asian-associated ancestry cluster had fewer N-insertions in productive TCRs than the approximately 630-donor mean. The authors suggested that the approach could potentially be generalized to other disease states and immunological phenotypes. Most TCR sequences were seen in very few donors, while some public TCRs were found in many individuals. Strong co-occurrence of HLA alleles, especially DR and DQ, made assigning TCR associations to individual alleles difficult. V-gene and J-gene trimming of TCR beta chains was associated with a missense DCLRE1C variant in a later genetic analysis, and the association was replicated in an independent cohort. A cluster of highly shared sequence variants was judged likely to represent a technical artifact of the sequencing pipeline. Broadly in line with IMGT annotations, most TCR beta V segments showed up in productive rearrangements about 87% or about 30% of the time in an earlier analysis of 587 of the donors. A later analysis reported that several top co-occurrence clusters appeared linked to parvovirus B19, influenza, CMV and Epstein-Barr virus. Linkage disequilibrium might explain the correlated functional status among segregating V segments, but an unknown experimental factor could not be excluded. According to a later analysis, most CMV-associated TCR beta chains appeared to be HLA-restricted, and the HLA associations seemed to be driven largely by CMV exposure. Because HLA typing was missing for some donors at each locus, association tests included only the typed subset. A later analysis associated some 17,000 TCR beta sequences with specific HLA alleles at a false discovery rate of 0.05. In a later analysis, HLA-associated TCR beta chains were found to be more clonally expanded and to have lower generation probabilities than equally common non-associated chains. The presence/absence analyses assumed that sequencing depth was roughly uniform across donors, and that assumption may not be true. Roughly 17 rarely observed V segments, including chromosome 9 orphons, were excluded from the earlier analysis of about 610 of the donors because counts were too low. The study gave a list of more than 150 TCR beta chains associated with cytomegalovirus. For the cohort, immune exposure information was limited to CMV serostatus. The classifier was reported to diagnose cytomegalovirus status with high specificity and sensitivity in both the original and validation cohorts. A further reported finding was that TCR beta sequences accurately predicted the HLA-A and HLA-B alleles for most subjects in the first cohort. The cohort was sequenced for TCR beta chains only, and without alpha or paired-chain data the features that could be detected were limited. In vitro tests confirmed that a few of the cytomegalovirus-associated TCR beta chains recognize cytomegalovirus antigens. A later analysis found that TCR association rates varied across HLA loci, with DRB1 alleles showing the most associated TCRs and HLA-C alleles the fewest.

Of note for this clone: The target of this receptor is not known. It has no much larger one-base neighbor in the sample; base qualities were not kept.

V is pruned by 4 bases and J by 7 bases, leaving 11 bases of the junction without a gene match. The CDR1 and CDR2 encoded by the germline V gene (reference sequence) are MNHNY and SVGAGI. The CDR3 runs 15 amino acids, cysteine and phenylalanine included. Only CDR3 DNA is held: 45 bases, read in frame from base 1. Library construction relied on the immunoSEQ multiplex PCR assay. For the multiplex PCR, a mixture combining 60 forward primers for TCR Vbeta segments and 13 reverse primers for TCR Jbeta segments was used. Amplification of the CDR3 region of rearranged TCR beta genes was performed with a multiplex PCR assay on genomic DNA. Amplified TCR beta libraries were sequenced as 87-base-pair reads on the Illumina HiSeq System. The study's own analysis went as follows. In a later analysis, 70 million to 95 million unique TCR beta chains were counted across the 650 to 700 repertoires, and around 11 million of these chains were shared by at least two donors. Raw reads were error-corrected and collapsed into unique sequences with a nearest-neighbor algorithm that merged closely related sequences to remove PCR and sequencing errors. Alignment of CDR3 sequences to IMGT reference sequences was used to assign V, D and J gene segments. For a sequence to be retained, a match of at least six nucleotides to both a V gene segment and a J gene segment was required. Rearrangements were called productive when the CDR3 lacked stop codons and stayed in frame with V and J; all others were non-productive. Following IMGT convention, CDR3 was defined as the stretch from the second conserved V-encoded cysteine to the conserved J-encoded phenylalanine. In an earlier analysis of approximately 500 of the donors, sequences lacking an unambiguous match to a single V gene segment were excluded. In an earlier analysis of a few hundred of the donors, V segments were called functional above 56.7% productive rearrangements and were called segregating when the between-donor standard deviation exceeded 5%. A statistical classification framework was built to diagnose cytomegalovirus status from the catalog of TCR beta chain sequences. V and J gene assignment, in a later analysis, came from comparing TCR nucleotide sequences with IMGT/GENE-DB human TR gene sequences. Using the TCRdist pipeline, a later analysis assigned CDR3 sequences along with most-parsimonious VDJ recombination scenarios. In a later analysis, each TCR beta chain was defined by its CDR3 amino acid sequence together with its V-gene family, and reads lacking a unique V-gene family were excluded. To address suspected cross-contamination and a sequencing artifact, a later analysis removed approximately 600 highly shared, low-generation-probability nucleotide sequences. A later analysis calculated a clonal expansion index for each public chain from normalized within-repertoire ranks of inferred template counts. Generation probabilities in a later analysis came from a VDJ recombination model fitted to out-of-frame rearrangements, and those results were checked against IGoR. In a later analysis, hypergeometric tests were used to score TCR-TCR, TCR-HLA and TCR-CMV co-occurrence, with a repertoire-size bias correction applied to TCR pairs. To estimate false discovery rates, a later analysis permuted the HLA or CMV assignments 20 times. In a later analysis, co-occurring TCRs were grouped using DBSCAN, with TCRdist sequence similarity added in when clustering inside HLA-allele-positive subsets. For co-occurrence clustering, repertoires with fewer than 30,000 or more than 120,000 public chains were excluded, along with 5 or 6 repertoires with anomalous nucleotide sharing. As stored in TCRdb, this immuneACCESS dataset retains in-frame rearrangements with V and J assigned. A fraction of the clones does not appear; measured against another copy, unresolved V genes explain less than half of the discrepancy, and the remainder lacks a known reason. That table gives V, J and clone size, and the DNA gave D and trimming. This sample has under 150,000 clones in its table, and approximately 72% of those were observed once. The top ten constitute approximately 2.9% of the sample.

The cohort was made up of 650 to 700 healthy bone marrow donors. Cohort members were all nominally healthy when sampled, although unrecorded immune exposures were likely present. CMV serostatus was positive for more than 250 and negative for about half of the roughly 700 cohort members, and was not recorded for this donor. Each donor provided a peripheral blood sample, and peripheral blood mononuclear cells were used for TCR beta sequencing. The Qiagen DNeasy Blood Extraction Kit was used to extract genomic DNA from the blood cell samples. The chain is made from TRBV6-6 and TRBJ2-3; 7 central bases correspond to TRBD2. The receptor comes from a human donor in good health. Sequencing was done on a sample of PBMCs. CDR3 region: CASSSSSAAGNTQYF. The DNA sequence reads TGTGCCAGCAGTTCCTCTAGTGCAGCGGGAAATACGCAGTATTTT.